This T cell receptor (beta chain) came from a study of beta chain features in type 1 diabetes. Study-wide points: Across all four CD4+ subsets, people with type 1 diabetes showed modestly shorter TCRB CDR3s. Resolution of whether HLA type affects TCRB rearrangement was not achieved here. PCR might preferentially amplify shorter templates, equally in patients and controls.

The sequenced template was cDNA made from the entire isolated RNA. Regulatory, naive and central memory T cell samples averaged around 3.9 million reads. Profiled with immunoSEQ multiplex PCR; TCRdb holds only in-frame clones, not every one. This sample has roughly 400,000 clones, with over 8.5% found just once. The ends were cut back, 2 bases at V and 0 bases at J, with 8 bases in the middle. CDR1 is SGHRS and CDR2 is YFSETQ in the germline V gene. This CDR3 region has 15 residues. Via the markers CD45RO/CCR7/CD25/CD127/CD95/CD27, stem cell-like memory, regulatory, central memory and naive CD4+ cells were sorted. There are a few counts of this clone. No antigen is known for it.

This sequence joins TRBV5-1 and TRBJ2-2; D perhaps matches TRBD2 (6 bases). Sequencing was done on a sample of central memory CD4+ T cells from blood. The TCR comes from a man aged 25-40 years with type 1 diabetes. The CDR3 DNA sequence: TGCGCCAGCAGCTTCTGGGGGGCGAACACCGGGGAGCTGTTTTTT. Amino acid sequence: CASSFWGANTGELFF.